This T cell receptor (beta chain) is from a study of siplizumab effects on memory and regulatory T cells. Study results and limitations: There were only a minor fraction of alloreactive clones that mapped to unstimulated subsets. The suppressive capacity of proliferating Tregs from siplizumab cultures remained unconfirmed.

With V trimmed by 3 bases and J by 6 bases, 8 bases remained unmatched. Germline CDR1 and CDR2: SGHDN and FVKESK. CDR3 length: 16 residues. Details on this clone: What it binds is not known.

Clones were sequenced by immunoSEQ multiplex PCR, and TCRdb holds only the in-frame ones, with some missing. Among 90,000 to 130,000 clones, around nine tenths were seen once, and the ten largest hold roughly 1.4%. The sample consisted of CD4+ T cells sorted from blood. The chain carries TRBV14 and TRBJ2-3, with 11 nucleotides matching TRBD2. The sequence derives from a human donor in good health. This CDR3 is CASSHLLAGVGDTQYF. In nucleotides, the CDR3 is TGTGCCAGCAGCCACCTACTAGCGGGAGTAGGGGATACGCAGTATTTT.